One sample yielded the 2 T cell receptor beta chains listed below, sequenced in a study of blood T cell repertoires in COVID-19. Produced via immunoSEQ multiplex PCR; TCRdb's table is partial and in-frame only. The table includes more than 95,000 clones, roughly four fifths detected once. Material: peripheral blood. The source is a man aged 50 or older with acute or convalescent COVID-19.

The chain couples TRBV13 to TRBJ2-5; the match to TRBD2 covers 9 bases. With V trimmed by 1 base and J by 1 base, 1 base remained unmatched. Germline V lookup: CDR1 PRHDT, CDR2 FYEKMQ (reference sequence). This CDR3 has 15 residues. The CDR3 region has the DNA TGTGCCAGCAGCTTAGTGCGGGGGGGCCAAGAGACCCAGTACTTC. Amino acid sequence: CASSLVRGGQETQYF. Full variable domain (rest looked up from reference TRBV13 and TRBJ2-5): AAGVIQSPRHLIKEKRETATLKCYPIPRHDTVYWYQQGPGQDPQFLISFYEKMQSDKGSIPDRFSAQQFSDYHSELNMSSLELGDSALYFCASSLVRGGQETQYFGPGTRLLVL.

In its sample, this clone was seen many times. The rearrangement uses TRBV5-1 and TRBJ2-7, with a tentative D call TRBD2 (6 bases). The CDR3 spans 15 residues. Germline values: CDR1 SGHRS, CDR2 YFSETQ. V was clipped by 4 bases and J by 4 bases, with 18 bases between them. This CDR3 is CASSPTGLSWYEQYF. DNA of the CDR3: TGCGCCAGCAGCCCAACGGGACTTAGTTGGTACGAGCAGTACTTC.